This T cell receptor (beta chain) is from a study of T-cell reconstitution after alpha-beta-depleted transplantation in children. Study-level findings and limits: The study reportedly traced alpha-beta T cells about two months after transplant to several hundred expanded graft clones.

Unique molecular identifiers were built into the TCRbeta library. TCRdb redid the calling of the PCR reads with MiXCR, one entry per CDR3 protein. The sample consists of more than 85,000 distinct CDR3 sequences, about 7.5% of them appearing once. CDR1 is LGHDT, CDR2 YNNKEL, per germline (reference sequence). There are 14 residues in the CDR3. Details on this clonotype: What it binds is not known. The junction does not match germline at one end; this may be a read error.

Sequencing used PBMCs, obtained before TCRalphabeta/CD19-depleted stem cell transplant. This clonotype originated in a boy between 2 and 10 years old with acute lymphoblastic leukemia, due to receive a stem cell transplant. The chain links TRBV3-1 to TRBJ2-7; possibly TRBD1 for D (6 bases). CDR3 amino acids: CDSSQGGRGYEQYF. The CDR3, as DNA: TGTGACAGCAGCCAAGGAGGCAGGGGATACGAGCAGTACTTC.